This T cell receptor (beta chain) is drawn from a study of post-analysis software for immune sequencing data. This clonotype was observed a handful of times. Unique molecular identifiers were built into the TCR beta cDNA libraries. Each CDR3 protein gets one entry after TCRdb re-called the PCR reads with MiXCR. The table records a few hundred thousand distinct CDR3 sequences, approximately 34% of them present only once. Input material: blood. This clonotype originated in a girl between 5 and 17 years old with multiple sclerosis.

As DNA, the CDR3 is TGCGCCAGCAGCTTGGCTCCCGCAGGGAACACTGAAGCTTTCTTT. Its translation: CASSLAPAGNTEAFF. The chain couples TRBV5-1 to TRBJ1-1; unclear D gene. Trimming left V 0 bases short and J 1 base short, with 10 bases between. Germline CDR1 reads SGHRS; CDR2 reads YFSETQ. The CDR3 consists of 15 residues.